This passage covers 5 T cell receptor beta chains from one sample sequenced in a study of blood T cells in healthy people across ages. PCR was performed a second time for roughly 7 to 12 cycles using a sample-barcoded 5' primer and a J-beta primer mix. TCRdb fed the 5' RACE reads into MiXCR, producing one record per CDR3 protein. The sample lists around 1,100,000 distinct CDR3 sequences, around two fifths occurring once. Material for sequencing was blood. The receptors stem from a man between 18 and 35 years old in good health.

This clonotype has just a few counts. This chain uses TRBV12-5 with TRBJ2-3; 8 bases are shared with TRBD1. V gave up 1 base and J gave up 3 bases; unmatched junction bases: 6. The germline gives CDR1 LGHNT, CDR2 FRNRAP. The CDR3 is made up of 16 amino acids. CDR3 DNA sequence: TGTGCTAGTGGTTTGGGACAGGGGACTCGTACAGATACGCAGTATTTT. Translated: CASGLGQGTRTDTQYF.

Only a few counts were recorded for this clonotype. Written as DNA, the CDR3 is TGTGCCAGCAGGACCATCAGGGTCCGTATCACTGAAGCTTTCTTT. It translates to CASRTIRVRITEAFF. The chain links TRBV7-3 to TRBJ1-1; possibly TRBD1 for D (5 bases). Trimming pared 6 bases from V and 4 bases from J, leaving 18 bases between. The CDR3 length is 15 residues. Germline V gives CDR1 SGHTA, CDR2 FQGTGA.

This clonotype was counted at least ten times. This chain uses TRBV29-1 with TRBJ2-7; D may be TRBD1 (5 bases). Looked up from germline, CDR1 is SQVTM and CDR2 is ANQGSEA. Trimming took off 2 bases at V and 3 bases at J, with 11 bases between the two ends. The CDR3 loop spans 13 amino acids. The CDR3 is CSVESGKGYEQYF. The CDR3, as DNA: TGCAGCGTTGAATCAGGGAAGGGCTACGAGCAGTACTTC.

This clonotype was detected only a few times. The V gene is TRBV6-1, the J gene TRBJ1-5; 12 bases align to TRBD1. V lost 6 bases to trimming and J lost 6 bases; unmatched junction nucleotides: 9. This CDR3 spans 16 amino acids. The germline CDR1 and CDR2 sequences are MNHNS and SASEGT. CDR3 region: CASRTTGTGGRQPQHF. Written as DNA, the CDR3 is TGTGCCAGCAGGACTACCGGGACAGGGGGCCGTCAGCCCCAGCATTTT.

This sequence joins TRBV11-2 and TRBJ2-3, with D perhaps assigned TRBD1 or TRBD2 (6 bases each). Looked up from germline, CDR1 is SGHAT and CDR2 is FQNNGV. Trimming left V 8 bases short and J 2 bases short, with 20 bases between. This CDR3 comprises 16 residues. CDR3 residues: CASLPRGQTNTDTQYF. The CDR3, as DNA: TGTGCCAGCCTCCCCCGGGGGCAGACAAACACAGATACGCAGTATTTT.